This TCR beta chain was captured by sequencing in a study of early T cells in non-severe SARS-CoV-2 infection. For the study at large: It was bulk RNA from unsorted whole blood that was sequenced, and the chains were unpaired.

Unique molecular identifiers were added to individual cDNA molecules. One entry per CDR3 protein results from TCRdb running MiXCR on the 5' RACE reads. The sample includes 55,000 to 75,000 distinct CDR3 sequences, less than 15% seen only once; the top ten take approximately 4%. As to this clonotype: No antigen is known for it.

Study-wide results and limits: Anti-spike CD8 responses were favored in VDJdb matching, and private and CD4 specificities were missed.

Specimen: whole blood. The TCR was taken from an adult who was a healthcare worker with PCR-confirmed SARS-CoV-2 infection or an uninfected control (not recorded which).

For the CDR3, the DNA is TGTGCCAGTGGGTCCCGCGAGCAGTACTTC. It specifies CASGSREQYF. This chain uses TRBV28 with TRBJ2-7; D not resolved. The germline CDR1 and CDR2 sequences are MDHEN and SYDVKM. This CDR3 region has 10 residues. Trimming cost V 9 bases and J 6 bases, with 9 bases left between them. The entire variable domain, with the rest obtained from reference TRBV28 and TRBJ2-7, is as follows: DVKVTQSSRYLVKRTGEKVFLECVQDMDHENMFWYRQDPGLGLRLIYFSYDVKMKEKGDIPEGYSVSREKKERFSLILESASTNQTSMYLCASGSREQYFGPGTRLTVT.